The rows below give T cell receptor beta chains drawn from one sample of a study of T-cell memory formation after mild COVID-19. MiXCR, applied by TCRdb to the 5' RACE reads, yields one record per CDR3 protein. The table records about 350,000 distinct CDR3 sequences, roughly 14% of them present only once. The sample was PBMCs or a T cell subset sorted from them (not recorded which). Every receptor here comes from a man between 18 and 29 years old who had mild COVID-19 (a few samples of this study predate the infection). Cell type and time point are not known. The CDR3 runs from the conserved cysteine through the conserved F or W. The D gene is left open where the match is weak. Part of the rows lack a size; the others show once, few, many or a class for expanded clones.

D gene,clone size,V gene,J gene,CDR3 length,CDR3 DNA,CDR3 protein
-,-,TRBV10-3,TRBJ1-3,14,TGTGCCATCATGGGAGGGCGCTCTGGAAACACCATATATTTT,CAIMGGRSGNTIYF
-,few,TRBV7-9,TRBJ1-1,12,TGTGCCAGCAGACTAGGTTCCACTGAAGCTTTCTTT,CASRLGSTEAFF
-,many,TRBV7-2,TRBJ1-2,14,TGTGCCAGCAGCTTACGGGGGGCTGGCTATGGCTACACCTTC,CASSLRGAGYGYTF
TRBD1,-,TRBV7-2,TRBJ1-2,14,TGTGCCAGCAGCCCTGGGACAGCTTACTATGGCTACACCTTC,CASSPGTAYYGYTF
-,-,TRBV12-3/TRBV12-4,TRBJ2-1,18,TGTGCCAGCAGTTTAAGGTCGCTCGGGGGTAAGGGGACGCATGAGCAGTTCTTC,CASSLRSLGGKGTHEQFF
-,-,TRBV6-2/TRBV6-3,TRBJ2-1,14,TGTGCCATCCAGGACTCAAATTCCTACAATGAGCAGTTCTTC,CAIQDSNSYNEQFF
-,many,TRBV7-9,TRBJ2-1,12,TGTGCCAGCAGTCTAAGCGGGAATGAGCAGTTCTTC,CASSLSGNEQFF
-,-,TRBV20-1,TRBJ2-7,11,TGCAGTGCTAGAGGGGGCCACGAGCAGTACTTC,CSARGGHEQYF
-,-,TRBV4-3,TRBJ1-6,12,TGCGCCAGCAGCCAAGTAGGAGGACCCCTCCACTTT,CASSQVGGPLHF
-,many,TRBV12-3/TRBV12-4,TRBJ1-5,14,TGTGCCAGCAGTTTAATGGATCGCAATCAGCCCCAGCATTTT,CASSLMDRNQPQHF
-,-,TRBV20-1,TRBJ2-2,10,TGCAGTGCTAGACACGGGGAGCTGTTTTTT,CSARHGELFF
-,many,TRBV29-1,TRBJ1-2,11,TGCAGCGTTGCCGCTGACACCGGCTACACCTTC,CSVAADTGYTF
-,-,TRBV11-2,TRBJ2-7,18,TGTGCCAGCAGCTTGATATGGGCATTTGAGGGCCTTACCTACGAGCAGTACTTC,CASSLIWAFEGLTYEQYF
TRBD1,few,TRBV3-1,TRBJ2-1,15,TGTGCCAGCAGCCAAGGAGCGACAGGGGCCTATGAGCAGTTCTTC,CASSQGATGAYEQFF
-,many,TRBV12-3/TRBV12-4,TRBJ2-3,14,TGTGCCAGCAGCCTCGGGGGCCCCATGGATACGCAGTATTTT,CASSLGGPMDTQYF
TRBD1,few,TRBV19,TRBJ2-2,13,TGTGCCAGCACCGGACAGGCGGACGGGGAGCTGTTTTTT,CASTGQADGELFF
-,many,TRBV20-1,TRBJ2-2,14,TGCAGTGCTAGAGCCCCGACATTTTCCGGGGAGCTGTTTTTT,CSARAPTFSGELFF
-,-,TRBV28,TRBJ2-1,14,TGTGCCAGCAGTTTATGGGGGCCACGGAATGAGCAGTTCTTC,CASSLWGPRNEQFF
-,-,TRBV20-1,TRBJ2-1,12,TGCAGTGCTAGGGGTTCGGGGGTTGAGCAGTTCTTC,CSARGSGVEQFF
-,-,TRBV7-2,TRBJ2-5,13,TGTGCCAGCAACCACATTGGGGAAGAGACCCAGTACTTC,CASNHIGEETQYF
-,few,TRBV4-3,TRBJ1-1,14,TGCGCCAGCAGCCGCGTGGGTAAGGGTACTGAAGCTTTCTTT,CASSRVGKGTEAFF
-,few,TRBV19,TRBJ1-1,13,TGTGCCAGTACGAGGGACTTGAACACTGAAGCTTTCTTT,CASTRDLNTEAFF
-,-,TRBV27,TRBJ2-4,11,TGTGCCAGCAGTTCACAGGAACAGAGGGACTTC,CASSSQEQRDF
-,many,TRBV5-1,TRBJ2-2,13,TGCGCCAGCAGCCAGGACCCGTCCGGGGAGCTGTTTTTT,CASSQDPSGELFF
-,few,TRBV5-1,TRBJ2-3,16,TGCGCCAGCAGCTTGAGGCCTACCGGAAACACAGATACGCAGTATTTT,CASSLRPTGNTDTQYF
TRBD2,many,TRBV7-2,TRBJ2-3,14,TGTGCCAGCAGCCAGACTAGCAGCACAGATACGCAGTATTTT,CASSQTSSTDTQYF
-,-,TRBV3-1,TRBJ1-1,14,TGTGCCAGCAGCCAAAGAACGATATCCTCTGAAGCTTTCTTT,CASSQRTISSEAFF
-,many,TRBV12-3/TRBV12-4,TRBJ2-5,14,TGTGCCAGCAGACACACTATACGAGGGGAGACCCAGTACTTC,CASRHTIRGETQYF
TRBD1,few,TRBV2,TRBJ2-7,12,TGTGCCAGCAGGGGACAGACCTACGAGCAGTACTTC,CASRGQTYEQYF